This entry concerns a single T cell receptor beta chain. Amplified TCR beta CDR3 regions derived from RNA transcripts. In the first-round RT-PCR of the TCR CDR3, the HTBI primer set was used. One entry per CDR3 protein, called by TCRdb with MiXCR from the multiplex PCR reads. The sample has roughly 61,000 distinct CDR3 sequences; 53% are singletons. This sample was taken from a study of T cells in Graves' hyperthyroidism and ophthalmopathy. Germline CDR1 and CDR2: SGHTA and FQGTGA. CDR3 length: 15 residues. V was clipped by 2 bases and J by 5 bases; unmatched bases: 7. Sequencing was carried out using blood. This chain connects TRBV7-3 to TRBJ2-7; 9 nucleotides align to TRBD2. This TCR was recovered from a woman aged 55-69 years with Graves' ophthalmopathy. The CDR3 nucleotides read TGTGCCAGCAGCTTACTATGGGCGGGGGGGAACGAGCAGTACTTC. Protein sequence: CASSLLWAGGNEQYF. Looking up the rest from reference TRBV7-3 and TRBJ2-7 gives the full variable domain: GAGVSQTPSNKVTEKGKYVELRCDPISGHTALYWYRQSLGQGPEFLIYFQGTGAADDSGLPNDRFFAVRPEGSVSTLKIQRTERGDSAVYLCASSLLWAGGNEQYFGPGTRLTVT.